Each of the 9 T cell receptor beta chains below was sequenced from the same sample in a study of human T cells and chemical hapten exposure. Time point noted: patch test 3, about 24 weeks after DPC sensitization. Treatment defined: therapeutic diphenylcyclopropenone sensitization with weekly scalp DPC. TCRdb itself ran the RACE reads through MiXCR, one entry per CDR3 protein. The sample consists of about 97,000 distinct CDR3 sequences, 27% of them appearing once. Sequenced here: whole blood, sampled in connection with sensitization to the hapten diphenylcyclopropenone (DPC). The receptors stem from a man aged 40-50 years with alopecia areata. Some clones in this sample may be carry-over from other donors' samples.

The rearrangement uses TRBV5-1 and TRBJ1-2; D ambiguous. The V and J ends lost 4 bases and 3 bases respectively, with 19 bases between them. This CDR3 is built from 16 residues. The germline CDR1 and CDR2 sequences are SGHRS and YFSETQ. The CDR3 DNA reads TGCGCCAGCAGCCCGGCCGGGGATTCTGGCGACTATGGCTACACCTTC. Translation: CASSPAGDSGDYGYTF.

J is TRBJ2-5 and V is TRBV9; D is ambiguous. V lost 0 bases, J lost 1 base, and 7 bases lay in between. The germline gives CDR1 SGDLS, CDR2 YYNGEE. CDR3 length: 14 amino acids. CDR3 sequence (DNA): TGTGCCAGCAGCGTAGGTCCAGTCCAAGAGACCCAGTACTTC. This gives the protein CASSVGPVQETQYF. Supplemented by reference TRBV9 and TRBJ2-5, the full variable domain reads DSGVTQTPKHLITATGQRVTLRCSPRSGDLSVYWYQQSLDQGLQFLIQYYNGEERAKGNILERFSAQQFPDLHSELNLSSLELGDSALYFCASSVGPVQETQYFGPGTRLLVL.

The chain joins TRBV24-1 to TRBJ2-3; D unresolved. V was pared by 3 bases and J by 2 bases, with 8 bases between. The CDR3 sequence is 14 residues long. CDR1 KGHDR and CDR2 SFDVKD come from the germline V gene. CDR3 sequence (DNA): TGTGCCACCAGTGATACCACATACACAGATACGCAGTATTTT. It specifies CATSDTTYTDTQYF.

This clonotype has only a few counts. The V and J genes are TRBV5-1 and TRBJ2-5; D gene uncertain. The V end lost 4 bases, the J end lost 0 bases, and 7 bases lay between the germline ends. Germline V gene data show CDR1 as SGHRS and CDR2 as YFSETQ. The CDR3 has 13 amino acids. In nucleotides, the CDR3 is TGCGCCAGCAGCCGGGCCAACCAAGAGACCCAGTACTTC. Translated: CASSRANQETQYF. Supplemented by reference TRBV5-1 and TRBJ2-5, the full variable domain reads KAGVTQTPRYLIKTRGQQVTLSCSPISGHRSVSWYQQTPGQGLQFLFEYFSETQRNKGNFPGRFSGRQFSNSRSEMNVSTLELGDSALYLCASSRANQETQYFGPGTRLLVL.

This clonotype occurred a few times. CDR3 nucleotides: TGTGCCAGCAGTATCTTGACTAGCGGGAGCTACAATGAGCAGTTCTTC. Its translation is CASSILTSGSYNEQFF. The chain couples TRBV28 to TRBJ2-1; 12 positions match TRBD2. The CDR3 length is 16 residues. Germline loops: CDR1 MDHEN, CDR2 SYDVKM. V lost 5 bases, J lost 3 bases, and 5 bases stayed unmatched.

V and J are TRBV20-1 and TRBJ2-1, with 12 bases aligning to TRBD2. CDR1 is DFQATT, CDR2 SNEGSKA, per germline (reference sequence). The V segment lost 6 bases and the J segment 9 bases; nucleotides outside the gene matches: 9. This CDR3 spans 14 amino acids. The CDR3 nucleotides read TGCAGTGCCATTCCTAGCGGGAGGGCAGTTGAGCAGTTCTTC. It codes for CSAIPSGRAVEQFF.

V usage is TRBV6-2 or TRBV6-3 and J usage is TRBJ2-2; 9 bases line up with TRBD1. Germline loops: CDR1 MNHEY, CDR2 SVGEGT. With V trimmed by 10 bases and J by 5 bases, 8 bases remained unmatched. There are 14 residues in the CDR3. In nucleotides, the CDR3 is TGTGCCACCACGGGACAGGGTACGACCGGGGAGCTGTTTTTT. This codes for CATTGQGTTGELFF.

The DNA of the CDR3 is TGCAGCGTTGCAGCGCATGGAAACACCATATATTTT. It specifies CSVAAHGNTIYF. This rearrangement joins TRBV29-1 to TRBJ1-3; D call uncertain. The CDR3 spans 12 residues. Germline values: CDR1 SQVTM, CDR2 ANQGSEA. Trimming took off 4 bases at V and 3 bases at J, with 7 bases between the two ends.

The chain carries TRBV20-1 and TRBJ1-5; D not certain. Germline V gives CDR1 DFQATT, CDR2 SNEGSKA (reference sequence). V lost 2 bases and J lost 4, with 6 bases in between. The CDR3 is 12 amino acids. CDR3 loop: CSARLGNQPQHF. CDR3 nucleotides: TGCAGTGCTAGATTAGGGAATCAGCCCCAGCATTTT.